This record concerns one TCR beta chain sequence. Its antigen remains unidentified. Investigators performed immunoSEQ version v3.0 at survey level. The assay was immunoSEQ multiplex PCR, and TCRdb's table has in-frame clones only and misses some. The sample includes approximately 35,000 clones, 85% to 95% of them seen just once. The sample is drawn from a study of long-term antiretroviral therapy in people with HIV. The junction had 4 bases not matched to a gene; V was cut back by 5 bases and J by 4 bases. CDR1 is SGHTA, CDR2 FQGNSA, per germline. This CDR3 contains 13 residues. Overall study results and limits: Clones expanded before ART dominated the repertoire at all time points. HIV repertoire CDR3 lengths ranged less widely than those of controls. ART preceded a rise in diversity that nonetheless stayed lower than in transplant donor controls. No data were available on ART adherence, viral resistance or therapy changes.

Sample: unsorted PBMCs, taken 4.1 years after starting antiretroviral therapy. The receptor comes from a woman between 50 and 59 years old with HIV. The chain uses TRBV7-2 and TRBJ1-2, with TRBD1 matching over 7 bases. The CDR3: CASSRGGVYGYTF. In nucleotides, the CDR3 is TGTGCCAGCAGCCGAGGGGGCGTCTATGGCTACACCTTC. The whole variable domain, filled in from reference TRBV7-2 and TRBJ1-2, reads GAGVSQSPSNKVTEKGKDVELRCDPISGHTALYWYRQSLGQGLEFLIYFQGNSAPDKSGLPSDRFSAERTGGSVSTLTIQRTQQEDSAVYLCASSRGGVYGYTFGSGTRLTVV.